Each of the 5 T cell receptor beta chains below was sequenced from the same sample in a study of shared T cell receptors in the human thymus. Sequenced by immunoSEQ multiplex PCR; TCRdb stores in-frame clones only, minus some. The sample shows 500,000 to 850,000 clones, approximately 87% of them seen only once. This sample was shared with a second study, whose subject was human thymus T cells.

Source material: thymocytes. These receptors came from a boy in the first two years of life with a congenital heart defect.

The chain is built from TRBV5-1 and TRBJ2-1, with 10 bases that match TRBD2. The CDR3 runs 15 residues. Unmatched junction bases numbered 1, after V lost 0 bases and J lost 4 bases. The germline CDR1 and CDR2 sequences are SGHRS and YFSETQ. The CDR3 coding sequence is TGCGCCAGCAGCTTGGGAGCGGGGGGGTACAATGAGCAGTTCTTC. Its translation: CASSLGAGGYNEQFF.

The genes are TRBV27 and TRBJ2-3, with 10 bases that match TRBD1. Per germline, CDR1 MNHEY and CDR2 SMNVEV (reference sequence). V shed 2 bases, J shed 5 bases, and the junction held 4 bases outside the gene matches. This CDR3 has 15 amino acids. CDR3 DNA: TGTGCCAGCAGTTTACCGGGACAGGGGCGAGATACGCAGTATTTT. Translated: CASSLPGQGRDTQYF.

The chain recombines TRBV7-8 with TRBJ2-1, with a tentative D call TRBD1 (6 bases). The V end was cut by 3 bases, the J end by 4 bases, with 28 bases between. This CDR3 has 20 amino acids. Germline V gene data show CDR1 as SGHVS and CDR2 as FQNEAQ. CDR3 nucleotides: TGTGCCAGCAGCTTTTGGTCAACGTGGCAGCGCGGTCAGGGGTACAATGAGCAGTTCTTC. Amino acid sequence: CASSFWSTWQRGQGYNEQFF.

The chain combines TRBV14 with TRBJ1-3; D gene unclear. Germline V gene sequence: CDR1 SGHDN, CDR2 FVKESK. The CDR3 runs to 17 residues. Trimming stripped 0 bases from V and 0 bases from J, with 12 bases between. The CDR3 DNA follows: TGTGCCAGCAGCCAAGAATTCGGGTCGGGCTCTGGAAACACCATATATTTT. It yields the protein CASSQEFGSGSGNTIYF. The whole variable domain, filled in from reference TRBV14 and TRBJ1-3, reads EAGVTQFPSHSVIEKGQTVTLRCDPISGHDNLYWYRRVMGKEIKFLLHFVKESKQDESGMPNNRFLAERTGGTYSTLKVQPAELEDSGVYFCASSQEFGSGSGNTIYFGEGSWLTVV.

This rearrangement joins TRBV9 to TRBJ2-1, with 9 bases identical to TRBD2. The V gene's germline CDR1 is SGDLS and CDR2 YYNGEE. V was clipped by 5 bases and J by 12 bases; unmatched bases: 18. CDR3 size: 16 residues. For the CDR3, the DNA is TGTGCCAGCAGTTCAAACCTGCGGGAGGGTATTGCAGGGCAGTTCTTC. It specifies CASSSNLREGIAGQFF.